Sequencing of this T cell receptor beta chain was carried out in a study of radiation and T cells in renal cell carcinoma. Concerning this clone: Its target is not known.

The time point here: blood 2 weeks post-SBRT. Treatment given: 15 Gy SBRT to primary tumor, nephrectomy 4 weeks later. Blood was sampled at baseline, 2 weeks and 4 weeks after SBRT. Whole-study findings and limits: Top tumor clonotypes rose in blood 2 weeks post-radiation, then contracted. Baseline intratumoral clonotype presence is unknown without pretreatment biopsies.

Clones were read by immunoSEQ multiplex PCR, and TCRdb kept only the in-frame ones, dropping some. The sample records tens of thousands of clones, 70% to 80% being singletons. Germline V gene lookup returns CDR1 KGHSH and CDR2 LQKENI. The CDR3 contains 14 residues. Trimming stripped 0 bases from V and 3 bases from J, with 6 bases between. Sample: blood, taken from a patient whose treatment included radiotherapy and nephrectomy. The clonotype originates from a man aged 55 to 69 with renal cell carcinoma. V usage is TRBV18 and J usage is TRBJ1-3; D is ambiguous. The CDR3 region is CASSPPSLGNTIYF. The CDR3 coding sequence is TGTGCCAGCTCACCACCAAGTCTTGGAAACACCATATATTTT. Using reference TRBV18 and TRBJ1-3 for the parts outside the CDR3, the full variable domain is NAGVMQNPRHLVRRRGQEARLRCSPMKGHSHVYWYRQLPEEGLKFMVYLQKENIIDESGMPKERFSAEFPKEGPSILRIQQVVRGDSAAYFCASSPPSLGNTIYFGEGSWLTVV.